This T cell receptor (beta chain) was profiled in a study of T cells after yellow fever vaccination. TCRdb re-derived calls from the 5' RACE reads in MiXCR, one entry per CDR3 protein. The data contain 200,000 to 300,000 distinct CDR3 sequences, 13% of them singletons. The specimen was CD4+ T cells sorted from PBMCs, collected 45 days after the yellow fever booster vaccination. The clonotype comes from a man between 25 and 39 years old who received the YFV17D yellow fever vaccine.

The CDR3 protein is CAIKSELTSGGSTDTQYF. CDR3 nucleotides: TGTGCCATCAAATCCGAGCTGACTAGCGGGGGTAGCACAGATACGCAGTATTTT. The V and J genes are TRBV10-3 and TRBJ2-3, with 12 bases that match TRBD2. This CDR3 is built from 18 residues. Trimming removed 7 bases from V and 0 bases from J; junction bases left unmatched: 11. Germline CDR1 reads ENHRY; CDR2 reads SYGVKD.